This T cell receptor beta chain was found in a study of shared clonotypes between healthy human individuals. Study findings and constraints: Only a few donors were included, so the genetic and exposure-history diversity represented was limited. Compared with memory subsets, naive subsets generally had larger estimated richness.

CDR1 MNHEY and CDR2 SMNVEV come from the germline V gene (reference sequence). The CDR3 spans 15 residues. As handled by the study authors: Sequence data from immunoSEQ were junction-only and lacked quality scores; consequently, filtering differed. Clones were sequenced by immunoSEQ multiplex PCR, and TCRdb holds only the in-frame ones, with some missing. That table supplies the V and J calls and clone size; D and trimming were determined from the DNA. In the table there are nearly 1,000,000 clones, about three quarters of which are singletons. As concerns this clone: Antigen specificity is unknown.

From CD4+ cells came CD45RA+ naive and CD45RA-negative memory subsets. This chain connects TRBV27 to TRBJ2-5; tentative D call: TRBD1 (5 bases). The assigned J gene may be wrong: the sequence end matches TRBJ2-7 better. The receptor's source is a man younger than 35 in good health. Material: memory CD4+ T cells sorted from blood. Subset indicated: CD45RA-negative fraction. CDR3 coding DNA: TGTGCCAGCAGTTTGGTCAAGGGGCCCACCTACGAGCAGTACTTC. Amino acids: CASSLVKGPTYEQYF.